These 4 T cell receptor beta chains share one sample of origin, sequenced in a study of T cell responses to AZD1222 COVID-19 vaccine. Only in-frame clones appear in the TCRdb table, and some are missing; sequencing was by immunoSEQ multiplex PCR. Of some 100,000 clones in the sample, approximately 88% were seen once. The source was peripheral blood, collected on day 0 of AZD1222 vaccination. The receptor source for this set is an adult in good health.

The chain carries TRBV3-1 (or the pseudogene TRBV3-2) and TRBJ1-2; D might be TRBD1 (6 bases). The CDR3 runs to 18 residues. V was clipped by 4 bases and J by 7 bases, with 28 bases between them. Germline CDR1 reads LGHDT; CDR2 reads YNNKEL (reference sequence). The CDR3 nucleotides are TGTGCCAGCAGCCGCCAAGGCGTCGCTCTACAGGGTATAGGTGGCTACACCTTC. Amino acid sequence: CASSRQGVALQGIGGYTF.

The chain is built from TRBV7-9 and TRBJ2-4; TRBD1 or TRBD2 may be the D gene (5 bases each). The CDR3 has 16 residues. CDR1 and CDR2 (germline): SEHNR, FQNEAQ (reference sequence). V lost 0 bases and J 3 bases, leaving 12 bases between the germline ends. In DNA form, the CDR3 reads TGTGCCAGCAGCTTAGCGCCCGGGACGGACAAAAACATTCAGTACTTC. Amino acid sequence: CASSLAPGTDKNIQYF.

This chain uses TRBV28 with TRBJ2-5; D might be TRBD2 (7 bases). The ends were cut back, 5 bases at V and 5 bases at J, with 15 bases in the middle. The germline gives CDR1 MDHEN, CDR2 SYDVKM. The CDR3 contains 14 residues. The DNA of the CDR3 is TGTGCCAGCAGTACGGGGGGCGGACGGGAGACCCAGTACTTC. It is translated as CASSTGGGRETQYF.

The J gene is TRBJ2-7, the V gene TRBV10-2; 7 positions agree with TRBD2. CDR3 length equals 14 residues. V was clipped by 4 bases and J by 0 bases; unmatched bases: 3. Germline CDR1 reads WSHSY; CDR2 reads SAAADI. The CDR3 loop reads CASSALADSYEQYF. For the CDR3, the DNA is TGCGCCAGCAGTGCCCTAGCGGACTCCTACGAGCAGTACTTC.